The following is a T cell receptor (beta chain) sequence with its context. Its target is not known. These data originate in a study of shared clonotypes between healthy human individuals. Study-level results: Non-shared clonotypes showed lower generation probabilities than clonotypes common to all four donors. Sampling covered blood only; tissue repertoires likely differ. Enrolling few donors narrowed the genetic and exposure-history diversity that was represented.

Genomic DNA belonging to each subset was distributed in equal measure over several immunoSEQ plates. TCRdb's copy holds only in-frame clones and misses some; the assay was immunoSEQ multiplex PCR. The data contain over a million clones, 96% of them seen just once; the ten biggest clones take up roughly 1.1%. The CDR3 totals 12 residues. CDR1 and CDR2 (germline): SQVTM, ANQGSEA. Trimming pared 7 bases from V and 4 bases from J, leaving 11 bases between. The chain joins TRBV29-1 to TRBJ1-5; D gene uncertain. The source material was naive CD4+ T cells sorted from blood. Noted subset: CD45RA+ positively selected. This receptor was taken from a man aged 25-45 years in good health. This chain's CDR3 is CSAALRNQPQHF. In nucleotides, the CDR3 is TGCAGCGCCGCACTTCGGAATCAGCCCCAGCATTTT.